These 4 T cell receptor beta chains share one sample of origin, sequenced in a study of somatic mutations in cytotoxic T cells in rheumatoid arthritis. Assay: immunoSEQ multiplex PCR; the TCRdb copy retains only in-frame clones and omits some. The sample carries approximately 25,000 clones, roughly 74% recorded once. The source material was CD8+ T cells sorted from blood. The source is a woman between 18 and 30 years old in good health.

The chain joins TRBV11-2 to TRBJ2-5; no firm D call. V was pared by 5 bases and J by 1 base, with 8 bases between. This CDR3 is built from 13 residues. The germline V gene encodes CDR1 SGHAT and CDR2 FQNNGV. The CDR3 sequence is CASSPRSQETQYF. As DNA, the CDR3 is TGTGCCAGCAGCCCCCGGAGCCAAGAGACCCAGTACTTC.

The rearrangement uses TRBV6-6 and TRBJ1-2; D gene uncertain. This CDR3 comprises 15 residues. Trimming removed 2 bases at V and 3 bases at J, with 13 bases between. CDR1 is MNHNY and CDR2 is SVGAGI in the germline V gene (reference sequence). CDR3 in DNA: TGTGCCAGCAGTTACGGTGATCGGGCTGACTATGGCTACACCTTC. Its protein product is CASSYGDRADYGYTF.

The chain recombines TRBV11-2 with TRBJ2-1; D gene ambiguous. Germline-derived CDR1 and CDR2 are SGHAT and FQNNGV. V lost 4 bases and J lost 5, with 6 bases in between. This CDR3 has 12 residues. The CDR3 region has the DNA TGTGCCAGCAGCTCCCATGACAATGAGCAGTTCTTC. This gives the protein CASSSHDNEQFF.

In this sample, this clone turned up a few times. The rearrangement links TRBV7-9 to TRBJ1-5; the match to TRBD1 covers 7 bases. V trimming: 3 bases; J trimming: 7 bases; junction bases outside the gene matches: 6. CDR3 length: 14 amino acids. Germline CDR1 is SEHNR and CDR2 is FQNEAQ (reference sequence). CDR3 protein: CASSFEGARQPQHF. DNA for the CDR3: TGTGCCAGCAGCTTCGAGGGGGCTAGACAGCCCCAGCATTTT.